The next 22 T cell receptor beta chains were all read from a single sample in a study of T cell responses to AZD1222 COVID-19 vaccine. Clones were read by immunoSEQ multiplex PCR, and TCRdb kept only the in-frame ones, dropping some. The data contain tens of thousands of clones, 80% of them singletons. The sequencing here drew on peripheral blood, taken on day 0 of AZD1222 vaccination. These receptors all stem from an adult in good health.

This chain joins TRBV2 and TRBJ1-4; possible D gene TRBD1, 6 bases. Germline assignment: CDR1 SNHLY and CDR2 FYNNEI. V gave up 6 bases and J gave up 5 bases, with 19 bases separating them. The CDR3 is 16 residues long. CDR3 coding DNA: TGTGCCAGCAGCCCCTTCACTGACAGGAAGAATGAAAAACTGTTTTTT. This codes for CASSPFTDRKNEKLFF.

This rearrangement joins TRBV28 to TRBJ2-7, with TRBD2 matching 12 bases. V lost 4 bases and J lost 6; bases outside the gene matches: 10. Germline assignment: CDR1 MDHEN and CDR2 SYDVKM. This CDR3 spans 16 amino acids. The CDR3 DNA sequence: TGTGCCAGCAGTTCCGCCAGACTAGCGGGAGATGGCGAGCAGTACTTC. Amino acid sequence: CASSSARLAGDGEQYF.

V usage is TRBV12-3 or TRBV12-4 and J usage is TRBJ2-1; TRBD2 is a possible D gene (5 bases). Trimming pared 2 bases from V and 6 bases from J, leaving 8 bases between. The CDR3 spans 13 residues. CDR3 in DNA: TGTGCCAGCAGTTTAAGACTACTCAATGAGCAGTTCTTC. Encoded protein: CASSLRLLNEQFF.

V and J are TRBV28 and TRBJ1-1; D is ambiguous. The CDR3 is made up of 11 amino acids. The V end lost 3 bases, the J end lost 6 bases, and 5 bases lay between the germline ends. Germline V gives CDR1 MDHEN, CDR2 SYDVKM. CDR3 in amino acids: CASSFRAEAFF. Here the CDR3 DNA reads TGTGCCAGCAGTTTTCGCGCTGAAGCTTTCTTT.

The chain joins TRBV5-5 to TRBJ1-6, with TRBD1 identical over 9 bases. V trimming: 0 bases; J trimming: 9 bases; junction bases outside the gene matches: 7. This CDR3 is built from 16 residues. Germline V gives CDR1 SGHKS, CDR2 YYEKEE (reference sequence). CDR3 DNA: TGTGCCAGCAGCTTGGTATCGACAGGGGGAGGTTCACCCCTCCACTTT. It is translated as CASSLVSTGGGSPLHF. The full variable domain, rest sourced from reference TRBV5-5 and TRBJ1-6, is DAGVTQSPTHLIKTRGQQVTLRCSPISGHKSVSWYQQVLGQGPQFIFQYYEKEERGRGNFPDRFSARQFPNYSSELNVNALLLGDSALYLCASSLVSTGGGSPLHFGNGTRLTVT.

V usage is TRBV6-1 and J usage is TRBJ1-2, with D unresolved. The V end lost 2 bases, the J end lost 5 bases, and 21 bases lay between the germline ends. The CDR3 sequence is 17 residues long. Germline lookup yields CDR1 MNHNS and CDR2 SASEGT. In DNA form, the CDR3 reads TGTGCCAGCAGTGAATCTGGCAGTTCGGGGTGGAGATATGGCTACACCTTC. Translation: CASSESGSSGWRYGYTF.

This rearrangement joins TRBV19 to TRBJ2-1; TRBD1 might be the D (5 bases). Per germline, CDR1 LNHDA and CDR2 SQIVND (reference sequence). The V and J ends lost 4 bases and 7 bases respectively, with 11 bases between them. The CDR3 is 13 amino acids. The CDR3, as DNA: TGTGCCAGTAGTAGCGTGGGGCTGAATGAGCAGTTCTTC. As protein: CASSSVGLNEQFF.

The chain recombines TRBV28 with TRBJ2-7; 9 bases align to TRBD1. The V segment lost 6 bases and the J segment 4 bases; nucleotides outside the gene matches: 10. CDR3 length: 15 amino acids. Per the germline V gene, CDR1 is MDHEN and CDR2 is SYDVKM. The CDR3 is CASSVGGDRGYEQYF. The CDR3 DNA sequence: TGTGCCAGCAGCGTAGGTGGCGACAGGGGGTACGAGCAGTACTTC.

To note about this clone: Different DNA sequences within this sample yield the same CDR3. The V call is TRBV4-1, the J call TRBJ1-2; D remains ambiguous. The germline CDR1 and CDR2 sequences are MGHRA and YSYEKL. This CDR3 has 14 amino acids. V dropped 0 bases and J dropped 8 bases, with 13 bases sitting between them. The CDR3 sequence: CASSQDEGAGGYTF. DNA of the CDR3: TGCGCCAGCAGCCAAGATGAAGGAGCTGGGGGCTACACCTTC.

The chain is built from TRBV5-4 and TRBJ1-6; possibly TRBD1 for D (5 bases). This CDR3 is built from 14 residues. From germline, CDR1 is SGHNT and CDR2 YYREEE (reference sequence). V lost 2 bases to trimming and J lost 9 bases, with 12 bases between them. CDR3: CASSFNLQASPLHF. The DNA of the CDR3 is TGTGCCAGCAGCTTTAACTTACAGGCTTCACCCCTCCACTTT. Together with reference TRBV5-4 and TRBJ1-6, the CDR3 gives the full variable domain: ETGVTQSPTHLIKTRGQQVTLRCSSQSGHNTVSWYQQALGQGPQFIFQYYREEENGRGNFPPRFSGLQFPNYSSELNVNALELDDSALYLCASSFNLQASPLHFGNGTRLTVT.

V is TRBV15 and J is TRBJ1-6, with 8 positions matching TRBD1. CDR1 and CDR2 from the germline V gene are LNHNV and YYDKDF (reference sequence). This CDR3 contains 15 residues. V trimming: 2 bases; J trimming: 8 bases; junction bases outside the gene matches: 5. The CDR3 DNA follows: TGTGCCACCAGCAGACCGGCCAGGGGGCATTCACCCCTCCACTTT. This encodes CATSRPARGHSPLHF.

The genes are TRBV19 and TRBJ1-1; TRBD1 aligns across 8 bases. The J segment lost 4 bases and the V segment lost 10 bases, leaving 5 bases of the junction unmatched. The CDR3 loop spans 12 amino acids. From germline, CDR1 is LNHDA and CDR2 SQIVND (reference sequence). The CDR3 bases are TGTGCCACAAGGGACAGGTCCACTGAAGCTTTCTTT. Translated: CATRDRSTEAFF.

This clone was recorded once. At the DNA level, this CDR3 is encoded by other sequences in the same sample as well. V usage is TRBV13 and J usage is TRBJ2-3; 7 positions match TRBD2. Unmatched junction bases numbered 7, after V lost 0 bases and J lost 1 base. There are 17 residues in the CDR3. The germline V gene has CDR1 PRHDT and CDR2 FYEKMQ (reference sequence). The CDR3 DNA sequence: TGTGCCAGCAGCTTAGGCCGGGCTAGCGGTGGCACAGATACGCAGTATTTT. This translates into CASSLGRASGGTDTQYF.

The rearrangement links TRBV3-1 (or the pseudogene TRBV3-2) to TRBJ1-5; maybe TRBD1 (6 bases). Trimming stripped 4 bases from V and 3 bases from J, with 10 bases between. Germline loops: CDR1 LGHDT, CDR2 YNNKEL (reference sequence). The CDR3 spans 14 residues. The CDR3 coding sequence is TGTGCCAGCAGCCTTCGACAGGACAATCAGCCCCAGCATTTT. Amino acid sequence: CASSLRQDNQPQHF.

The CDR3 DNA reads TGCGCCAGCAGCTTGGCCCAGCAACTAAGCGAAAAGACCCAGTACTTC. Translating it yields CASSLAQQLSEKTQYF. The chain has TRBV5-1 and TRBJ2-5; D is unclear. This CDR3 contains 16 residues. Deletions cut 0 bases from V and 6 bases from J, with 18 bases between. The V gene's germline CDR1 is SGHRS and CDR2 YFSETQ. Using reference TRBV5-1 and TRBJ2-5 for the parts outside the CDR3, the full variable domain is KAGVTQTPRYLIKTRGQQVTLSCSPISGHRSVSWYQQTPGQGLQFLFEYFSETQRNKGNFPGRFSGRQFSNSRSEMNVSTLELGDSALYLCASSLAQQLSEKTQYFGPGTRLLVL.

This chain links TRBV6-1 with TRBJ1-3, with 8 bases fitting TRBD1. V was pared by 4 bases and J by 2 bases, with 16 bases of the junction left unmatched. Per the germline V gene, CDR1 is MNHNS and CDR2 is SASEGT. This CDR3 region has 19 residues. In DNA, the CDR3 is TGTGCCAGCAGTGCCGGACAGGGTATGTTTCTTGCGGCTGGAAACACCATATATTTT. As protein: CASSAGQGMFLAAGNTIYF.

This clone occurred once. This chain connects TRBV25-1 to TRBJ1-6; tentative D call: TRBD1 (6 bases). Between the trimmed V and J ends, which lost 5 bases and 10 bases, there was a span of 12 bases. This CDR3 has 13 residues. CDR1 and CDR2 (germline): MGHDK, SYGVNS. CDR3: CASSMGGGSPLHF. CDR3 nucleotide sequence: TGTGCCAGCAGTATGGGGGGCGGCTCACCCCTCCACTTT.

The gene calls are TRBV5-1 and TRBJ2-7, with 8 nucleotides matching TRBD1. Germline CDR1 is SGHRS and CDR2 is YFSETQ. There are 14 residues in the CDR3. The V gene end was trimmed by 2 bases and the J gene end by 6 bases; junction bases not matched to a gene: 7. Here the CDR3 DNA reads TGCGCCAGCAGCTTAAGGACAGGGAACTCCGAGCAGTACTTC. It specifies CASSLRTGNSEQYF.

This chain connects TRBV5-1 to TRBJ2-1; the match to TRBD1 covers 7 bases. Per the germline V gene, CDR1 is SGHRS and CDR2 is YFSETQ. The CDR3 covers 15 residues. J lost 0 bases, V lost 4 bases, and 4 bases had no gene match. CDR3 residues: CASSASGGSYNEQFF. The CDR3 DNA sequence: TGCGCCAGCAGCGCCTCAGGGGGCTCCTACAATGAGCAGTTCTTC.

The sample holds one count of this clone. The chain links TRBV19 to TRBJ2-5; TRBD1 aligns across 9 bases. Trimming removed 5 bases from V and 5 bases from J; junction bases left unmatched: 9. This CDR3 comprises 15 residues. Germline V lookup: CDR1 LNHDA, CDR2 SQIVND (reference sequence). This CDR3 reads CASSFRQGVLETQYF. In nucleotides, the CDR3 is TGTGCCAGTAGTTTCCGACAGGGGGTTTTGGAGACCCAGTACTTC.

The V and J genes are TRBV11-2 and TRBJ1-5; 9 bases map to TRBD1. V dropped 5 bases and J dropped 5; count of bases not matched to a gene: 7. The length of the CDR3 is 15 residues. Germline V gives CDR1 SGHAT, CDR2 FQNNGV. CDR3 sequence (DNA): TGTGCCAGCAGCGCGGGGACAGGGACGCATCAGCCCCAGCATTTT. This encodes CASSAGTGTHQPQHF.

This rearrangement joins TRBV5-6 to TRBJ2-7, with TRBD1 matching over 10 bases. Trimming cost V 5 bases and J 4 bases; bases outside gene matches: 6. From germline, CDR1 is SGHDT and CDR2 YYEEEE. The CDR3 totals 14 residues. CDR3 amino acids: CASSRRQGAYEQYF. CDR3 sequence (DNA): TGTGCCAGCAGTCGTCGACAGGGGGCATACGAGCAGTACTTC.